This T cell receptor (beta chain) was captured by sequencing in a study of blood T cell repertoires in COVID-19 (dated by TCRdb to about 2020). At the level of the whole study: Samples covering the acute and convalescent phases of COVID-19 were provided by collaborators in the United States, Italy and Spain. The prospective study material was composed of cDNA or gDNA derived from T cells, B-cell-depleted T cells, or PBMCs. Deeply sampled blood TCRbeta repertoires from subjects exposed to, actively infected with, or recovered from COVID-19 were included in the dataset. The repertoires were released in a freely available public database intended as a resource for research on the immune response to SARS-CoV-2. Samples were obtained from the ongoing ImmuneRACE study (first 160 participants) and from about 1,300 subjects provided by 6 global collaborators. Sample metadata almost always included a de-identified subject ID, COVID-19 status, age in years and sex. Where HLA class I and class II types were available, the types were taken from metadata supplied by the sample provider, not from assay-based typing.

TCRbeta CDR3 regions were amplified from genomic DNA using the immunoSEQ Assay, a bias-controlled multiplex PCR. On the study's bioinformatics: The number of nucleated cells in each sample was estimated by amplification of reference gene primers within the assay. To quantify the absolute abundance of each unique TCRbeta CDR3 rearrangement, sequence reads were collapsed and filtered. For each sample, productive Simpson clonality was calculated as the square root of Simpson's diversity index across productive rearrangements. This is the immuneACCESS table as TCRdb keeps it, with only in-frame sequences that have V and J called. A part of the clones is gone; compared with another copy, unresolved V genes explain less than half, and the rest is unexplained. Clone size and the V and J calls come from that table; the DNA yielded D and trimming. For this sample the table gives more than 70,000 clones, of which roughly 90% were detected only once. In total, the top ten clones hold around 1.3% of the sample.

Overall study outcomes, separate from this receptor: The amount of clinical and demographic metadata varied by source and participant and was provided uncurated.

The collaborating institutions used their own protocols to collect whole blood in K2EDTA tubes. For TCRbeta analysis, collaborators shipped samples in one of three forms: frozen whole blood, isolated PBMCs, or DNA extracted from either of those sample types. Only one count was recorded for this clone. Which antigen it targets is not known. Base qualities are not provided; no much larger clone lies one nucleotide away. Based on the germline V gene, the CDR1 and CDR2 sequences are SGHTS and YDEGEE. From the cysteine through the phenylalanine, the CDR3 covers 13 amino acids. The retained sequence is limited to the CDR3, 39 bases, with the frame set at the first base. Trimmed from V: 4 bases; trimmed from J: 3 bases; junction bases lacking a gene match: 3.

Sequencing input: peripheral blood. The rearranged chain carries TRBV5-8 and TRBJ1-2; 7 middle bases align to TRBD1. The TCR originated in a man at least 80 years old with active or convalescent COVID-19. For the CDR3, the sequence is CASSPDRDYGYTF. In nucleotide form, the sequence is TGTGCCAGCAGCCCCGACAGGGACTATGGCTACACCTTC.